This T cell receptor beta chain was profiled in a study of T cell repertoires in cytomegalovirus infection. Study summary: Used in the study were CMV epitopes, some recently identified and HLA-C-restricted, others well-studied and HLA-B-restricted. Based on public TCR beta signatures, there were indications of CMV infection and of a matching HLA type.

Findings of the study overall: Carriers of CMV and the relevant HLA type were discriminated by public TCR beta frequency. The response measured ex vivo was dominated by TCR beta clonotypes (HLA-C-restricted and CMV-specific).

TCRdb ran MiXCR on the reads and lists one entry per CDR3 protein. The data contain about 920,000 distinct CDR3 sequences, around 30% of them singletons. The CDR3 has 15 residues. Trimming cost V 4 bases and J 2 bases, with 15 bases left between them. The germline CDR1 and CDR2 sequences are SGHVS and FNYEAQ. Points on this clonotype: What it recognizes is unknown.

V is TRBV7-6 and J is TRBJ2-7, with a tentative D call TRBD1 (6 bases). The sequence derives from a human donor in good health (CMV status not recorded). Some clones in this sample may be carry-over from other donors' samples. The sequences come from cultured CD8+ T cells from PBMCs, collected from culture after CMV antigen stimulation. The CDR3 protein is CASSWGTGPTYEQYF. CDR3 nucleotides: TGTGCCAGCAGCTGGGGAACAGGGCCTACCTACGAGCAGTACTTC.